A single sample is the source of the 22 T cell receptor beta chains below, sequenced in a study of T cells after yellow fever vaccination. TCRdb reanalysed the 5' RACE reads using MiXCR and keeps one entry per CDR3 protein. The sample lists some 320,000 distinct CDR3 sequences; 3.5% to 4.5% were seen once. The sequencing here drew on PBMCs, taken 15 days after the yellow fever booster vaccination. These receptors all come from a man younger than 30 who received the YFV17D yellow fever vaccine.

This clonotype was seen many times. The CDR3 spells CSASTGGTGNQPQHF. The CDR3 DNA reads TGCAGTGCGAGTACAGGGGGCACGGGGAATCAGCCCCAGCATTTT. V is TRBV20-1 and J is TRBJ1-5; 9 nucleotides align to TRBD1. V shed 6 bases, J shed 4 bases, and the junction held 10 bases outside the gene matches. Germline V gene data show CDR1 as DFQATT and CDR2 as SNEGSKA (reference sequence). This CDR3 is 15 amino acids long.

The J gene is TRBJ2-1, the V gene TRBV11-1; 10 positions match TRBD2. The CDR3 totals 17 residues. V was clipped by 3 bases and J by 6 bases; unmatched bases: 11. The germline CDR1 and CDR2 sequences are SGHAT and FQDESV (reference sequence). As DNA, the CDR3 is TGTGCCAGCAGCTTCTCCAGCGGGGGGGTTTTTGGCAATGAGCAGTTCTTC. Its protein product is CASSFSSGGVFGNEQFF.

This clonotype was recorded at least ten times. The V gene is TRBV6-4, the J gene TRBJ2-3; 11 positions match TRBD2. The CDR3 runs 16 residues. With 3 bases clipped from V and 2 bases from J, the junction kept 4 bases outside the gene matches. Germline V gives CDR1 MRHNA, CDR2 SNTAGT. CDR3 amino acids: CASSESSGGPTDTQYF. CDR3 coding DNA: TGTGCCAGCAGTGAGTCTAGCGGGGGGCCCACAGATACGCAGTATTTT.

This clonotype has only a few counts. The CDR3 DNA reads as TGTGCCACCAGCGGTACCAAAGAGACCCAGTACTTC. Encoded protein: CATSGTKETQYF. The chain joins TRBV15 to TRBJ2-5; D unclear. Germline CDR1 reads LNHNV; CDR2 reads YYDKDF (reference sequence). The germline V and J ends were trimmed by 5 bases and 3 bases, with 7 bases remaining between them. The CDR3 length is 12 residues.

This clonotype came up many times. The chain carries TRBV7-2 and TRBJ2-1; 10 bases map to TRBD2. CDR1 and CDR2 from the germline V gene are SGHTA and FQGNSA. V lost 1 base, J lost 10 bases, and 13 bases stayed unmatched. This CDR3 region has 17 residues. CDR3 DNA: TGTGCCAGCAGCTTAGTTAATTCAGCCCTAGCGGGGGTGGAGCAGTTCTTC. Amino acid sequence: CASSLVNSALAGVEQFF.

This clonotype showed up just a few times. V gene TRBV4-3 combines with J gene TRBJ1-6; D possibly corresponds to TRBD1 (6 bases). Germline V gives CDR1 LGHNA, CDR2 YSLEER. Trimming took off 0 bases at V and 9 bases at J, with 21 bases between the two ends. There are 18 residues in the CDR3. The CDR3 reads CASSQEWRTRGRSSPLHF. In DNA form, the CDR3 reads TGCGCCAGCAGCCAAGAGTGGAGGACCAGGGGAAGGAGTTCACCCCTCCACTTT.

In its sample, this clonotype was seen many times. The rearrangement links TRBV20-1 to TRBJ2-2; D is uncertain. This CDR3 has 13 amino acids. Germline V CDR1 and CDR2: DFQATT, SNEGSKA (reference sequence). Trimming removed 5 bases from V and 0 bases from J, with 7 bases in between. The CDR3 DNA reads TGCAGTGCTGCTAGATCGAACACCGGGGAGCTGTTTTTT. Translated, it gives CSAARSNTGELFF.

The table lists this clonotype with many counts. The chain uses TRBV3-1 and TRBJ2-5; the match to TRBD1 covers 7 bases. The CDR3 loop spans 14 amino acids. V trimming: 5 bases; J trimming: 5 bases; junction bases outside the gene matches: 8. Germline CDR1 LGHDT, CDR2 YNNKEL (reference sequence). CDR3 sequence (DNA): TGTGCCAGCAGCTCCCCGGGACAGCGGGAGACCCAGTACTTC. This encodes CASSSPGQRETQYF.

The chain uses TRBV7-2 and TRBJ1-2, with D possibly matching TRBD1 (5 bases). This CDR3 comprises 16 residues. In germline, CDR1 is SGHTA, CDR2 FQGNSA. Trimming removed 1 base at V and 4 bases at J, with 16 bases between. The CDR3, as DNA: TGTGCCAGCAGCTTAGGCATTGACAGAACCTCCTATGGCTACACCTTC. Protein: CASSLGIDRTSYGYTF. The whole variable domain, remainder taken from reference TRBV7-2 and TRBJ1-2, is GAGVSQSPSNKVTEKGKDVELRCDPISGHTALYWYRQSLGQGLEFLIYFQGNSAPDKSGLPSDRFSAERTGGSVSTLTIQRTQQEDSAVYLCASSLGIDRTSYGYTFGSGTRLTVV.

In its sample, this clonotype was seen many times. The chain's CDR3 is CASSPSLATETQYF. The CDR3 DNA follows: TGCGCCAGCAGCCCGTCACTAGCGACCGAGACCCAGTACTTC. The V call is TRBV4-3, the J call TRBJ2-5; 7 bases are a match to TRBD2. The CDR3 spans 14 residues. The junction had 7 bases not matched to a gene; V was cut back by 4 bases and J by 5 bases. Per germline, CDR1 LGHNA and CDR2 YSLEER.

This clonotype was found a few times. CDR3 DNA: TGTGCCAGCAGCGTCGGGCCCGGACTTCGGGAGCAGTTCTTC. Protein product: CASSVGPGLREQFF. The chain employs TRBV9 and TRBJ2-1; the D gene is possibly TRBD2 (5 bases). The CDR3 spans 14 residues. The germline V gene has CDR1 SGDLS and CDR2 YYNGEE. V shed 2 bases and J shed 10 bases, with 16 bases lying between them.

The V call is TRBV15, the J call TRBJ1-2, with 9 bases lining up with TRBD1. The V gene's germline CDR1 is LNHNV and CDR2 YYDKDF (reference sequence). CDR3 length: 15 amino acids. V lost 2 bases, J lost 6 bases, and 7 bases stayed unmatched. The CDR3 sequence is CATSRTGGNLNGYTF. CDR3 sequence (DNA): TGTGCCACCAGCAGAACAGGGGGCAATTTAAATGGCTACACCTTC.

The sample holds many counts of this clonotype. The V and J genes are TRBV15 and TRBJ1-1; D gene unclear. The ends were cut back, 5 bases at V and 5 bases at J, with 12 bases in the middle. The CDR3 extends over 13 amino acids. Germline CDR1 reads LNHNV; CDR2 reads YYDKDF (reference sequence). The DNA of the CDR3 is TGTGCCACCAGCGTCAGGATTGAGACTGAAGCTTTCTTT. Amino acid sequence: CATSVRIETEAFF. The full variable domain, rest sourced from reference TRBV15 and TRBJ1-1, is DAMVIQNPRYQVTQFGKPVTLSCSQTLNHNVMYWYQQKSSQAPKLLFHYYDKDFNNEADTPDNFQSRRPNTSFCFLDIRSPGLGDTAMYLCATSVRIETEAFFGQGTRLTVV.

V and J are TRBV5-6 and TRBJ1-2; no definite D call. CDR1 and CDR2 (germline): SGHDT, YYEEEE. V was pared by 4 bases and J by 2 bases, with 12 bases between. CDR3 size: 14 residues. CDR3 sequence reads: CASSLRRRNYGYTF. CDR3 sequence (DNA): TGTGCCAGCAGCCTACGCCGACGGAACTATGGCTACACCTTC.

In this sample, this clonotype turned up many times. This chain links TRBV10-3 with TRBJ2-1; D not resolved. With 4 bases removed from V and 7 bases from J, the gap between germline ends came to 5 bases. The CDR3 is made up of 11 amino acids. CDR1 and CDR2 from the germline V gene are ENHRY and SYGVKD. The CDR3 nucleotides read TGTGCCATCAGTGGACGGAATGAGCAGTTCTTC. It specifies CAISGRNEQFF.

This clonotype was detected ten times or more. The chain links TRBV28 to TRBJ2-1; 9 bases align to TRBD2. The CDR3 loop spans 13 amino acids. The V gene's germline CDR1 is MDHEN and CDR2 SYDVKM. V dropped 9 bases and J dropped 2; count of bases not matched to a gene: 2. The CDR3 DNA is TGTGCCAGTTCTAGCGGGGCCTACAATGAGCAGTTCTTC. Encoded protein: CASSSGAYNEQFF. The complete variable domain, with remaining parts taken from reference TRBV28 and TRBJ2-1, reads DVKVTQSSRYLVKRTGEKVFLECVQDMDHENMFWYRQDPGLGLRLIYFSYDVKMKEKGDIPEGYSVSREKKERFSLILESASTNQTSMYLCASSSGAYNEQFFGPGTRLTVL.

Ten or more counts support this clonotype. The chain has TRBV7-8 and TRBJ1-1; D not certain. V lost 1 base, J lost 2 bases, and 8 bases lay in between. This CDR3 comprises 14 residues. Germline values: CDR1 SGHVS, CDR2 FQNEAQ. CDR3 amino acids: CASSLEGANTEAFF. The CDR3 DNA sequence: TGTGCCAGCAGCTTAGAAGGAGCTAACACTGAAGCTTTCTTT.

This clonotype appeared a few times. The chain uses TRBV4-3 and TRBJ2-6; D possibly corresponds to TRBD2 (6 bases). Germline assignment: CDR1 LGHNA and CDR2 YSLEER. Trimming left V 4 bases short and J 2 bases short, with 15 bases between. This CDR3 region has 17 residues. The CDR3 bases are TGCGCCAGCAGCCTGGAACTGGGACTTCCTGGGGCCAACGTCCTGACTTTC. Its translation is CASSLELGLPGANVLTF.

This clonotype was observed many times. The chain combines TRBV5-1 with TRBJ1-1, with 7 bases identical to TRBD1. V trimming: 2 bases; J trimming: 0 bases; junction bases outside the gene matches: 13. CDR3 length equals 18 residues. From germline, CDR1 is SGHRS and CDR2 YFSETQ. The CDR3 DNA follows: TGCGCCAGCAGCTTTTCCCGGACAGGAACCCTTATGAACACTGAAGCTTTCTTT. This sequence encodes CASSFSRTGTLMNTEAFF.

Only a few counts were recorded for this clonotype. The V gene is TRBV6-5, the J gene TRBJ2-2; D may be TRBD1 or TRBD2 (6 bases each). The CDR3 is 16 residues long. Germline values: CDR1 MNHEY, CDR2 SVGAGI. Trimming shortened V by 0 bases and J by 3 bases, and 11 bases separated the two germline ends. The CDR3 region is CASSYSPGADTGELFF. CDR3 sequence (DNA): TGTGCCAGCAGTTACTCCCCGGGGGCGGACACCGGGGAGCTGTTTTTT.

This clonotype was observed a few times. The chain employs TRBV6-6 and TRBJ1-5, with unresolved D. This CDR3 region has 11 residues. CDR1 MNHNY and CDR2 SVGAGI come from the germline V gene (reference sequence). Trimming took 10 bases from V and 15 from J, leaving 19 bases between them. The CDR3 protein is CATLFGTVGHF. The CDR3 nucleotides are TGTGCCACCCTGTTCGGCACGGTAGGGCATTTT.

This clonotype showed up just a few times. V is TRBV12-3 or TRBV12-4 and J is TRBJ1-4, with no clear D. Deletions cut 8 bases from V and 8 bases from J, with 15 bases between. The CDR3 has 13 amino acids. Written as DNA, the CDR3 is TGTGCCAGCGCCACCCCCCCTCGGGAAAAACTGTTTTTT. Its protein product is CASATPPREKLFF.